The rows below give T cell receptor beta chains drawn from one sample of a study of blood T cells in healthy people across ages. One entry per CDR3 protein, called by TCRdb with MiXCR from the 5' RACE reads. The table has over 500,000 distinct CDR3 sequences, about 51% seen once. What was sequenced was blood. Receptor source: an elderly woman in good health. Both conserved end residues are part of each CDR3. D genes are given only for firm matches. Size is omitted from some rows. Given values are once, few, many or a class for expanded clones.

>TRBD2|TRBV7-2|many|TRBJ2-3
TGTGCCATTGGGACTAGCGGGAACACAGATACGCAGTATTTT
CAIGTSGNTDTQYF
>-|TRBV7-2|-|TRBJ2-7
TGTGCCAGCACCAATCGACAAAACTACGAGCAGTACTTC
CASTNRQNYEQYF
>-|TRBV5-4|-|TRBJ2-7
TGTGCCAGCAGCTTGAAAACAGGGGAGGACGAGCAGTACTTC
CASSLKTGEDEQYF
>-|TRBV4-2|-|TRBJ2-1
TGTGCCAGCAGCCAAATAGGGGGAGGGCCAAGTGAGCAGTTCTTC
CASSQIGGGPSEQFF
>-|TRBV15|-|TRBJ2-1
TGTGCCACCTCGATGTGGGCAATTGGGGCTGAGCAGTTCTTC
CATSMWAIGAEQFF
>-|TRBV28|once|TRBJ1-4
TGTGCCAGCAGTTTGGGGGGGTGTTCGGGGGAACTGTTTTTT
CASSLGGCSGELFF
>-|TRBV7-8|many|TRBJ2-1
TGTGCCAGCAGCCTACGAAGGGGACGGGTCAACAATGAGCAGTTCTTC
CASSLRRGRVNNEQFF
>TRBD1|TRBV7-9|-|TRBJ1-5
TGTGCCAGCAGCTCCGGGACAGGGGTTTGGCAGCCCCAGCATTTT
CASSSGTGVWQPQHF
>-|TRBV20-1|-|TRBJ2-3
TGCAGTGGTATCGGGAGTTTAGATACGCAGTATTTT
CSGIGSLDTQYF
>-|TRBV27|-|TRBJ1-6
TGTGCCAGCAGTTTCGGGAGCTCCTATAATTCACCCCCCCACTTT
CASSFGSSYNSPPHF
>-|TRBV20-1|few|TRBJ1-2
TGCAGTGCTAGAGTCGGCTACACCTTC
CSARVGYTF
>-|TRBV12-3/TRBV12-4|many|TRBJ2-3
TGTGCCAGCAAGCCCCGGGGGTATACGCAGTATTTT
CASKPRGYTQYF
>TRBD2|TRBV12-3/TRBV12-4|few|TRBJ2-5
TGTGCCAGCAGTAGATCCGCTAGCGGCTGGGGGGAGACCCAGTACTTC
CASSRSASGWGETQYF